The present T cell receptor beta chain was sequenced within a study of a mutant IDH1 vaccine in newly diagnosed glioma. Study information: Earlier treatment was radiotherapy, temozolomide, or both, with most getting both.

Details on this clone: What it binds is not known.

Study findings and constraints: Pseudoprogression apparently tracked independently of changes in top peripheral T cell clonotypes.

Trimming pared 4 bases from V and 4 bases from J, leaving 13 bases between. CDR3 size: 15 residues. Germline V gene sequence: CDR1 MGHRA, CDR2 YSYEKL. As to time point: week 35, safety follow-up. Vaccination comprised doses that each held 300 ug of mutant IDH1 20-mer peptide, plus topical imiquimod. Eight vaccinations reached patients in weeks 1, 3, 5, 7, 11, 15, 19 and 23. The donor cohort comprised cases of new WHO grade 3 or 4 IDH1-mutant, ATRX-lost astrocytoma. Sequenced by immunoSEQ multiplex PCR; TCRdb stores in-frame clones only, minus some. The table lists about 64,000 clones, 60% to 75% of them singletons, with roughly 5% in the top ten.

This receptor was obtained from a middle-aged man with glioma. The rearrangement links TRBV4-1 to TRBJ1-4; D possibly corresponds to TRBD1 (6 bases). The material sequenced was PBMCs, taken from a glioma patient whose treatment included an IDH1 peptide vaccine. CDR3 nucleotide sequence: TGCGCCAGCAGCCCGAAGGGACACCTTAATGAAAAACTGTTTTTT. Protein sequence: CASSPKGHLNEKLFF.